The following is a TCR beta chain sequence with its context. The read ends 3 residues before the CDR3 terminus; that terminus is restored from the germline J gene. The CDR3 consists of 16 residues. Germline values: CDR1 SNHLY, CDR2 FYNNEI. The repertoire was sequenced with immunoSEQ multiplex PCR; TCRdb's copy has only in-frame clones and lacks some. The counts give some 54,000 clones, none of them seen only once; about 2% is held by the top ten. This sample is part of a study of T cell clonality in common variable immunodeficiency. The genes are TRBV2 and TRBJ2-3, with D perhaps TRBD2 (7 bases). The TCR sequence derives from a person between 18 and 75 years old in good health. The specimen sequenced was peripheral blood mononuclear cells. CDR3 sequence reads: CASSPGDRGAGETQYF. CDR3 bases read: TGTGCCAGCAGCCCCGGGGATCGGGGGGCGGGAGAGACG. The full variable domain, completed using reference TRBV2 and TRBJ2-3, is EPEVTQTPSHQVTQMGQEVILRCVPISNHLYFYWYRQILGQKVEFLVSFYNNEISEKSEIFDDQFSVERPDGSNFTLKIRSTKLEDSAMYFCASSPGDRGAGETQYFGPGTRLTVL.